This T cell receptor (beta chain) emerged from a study of blood T cell repertoires in COVID-19. At the level of the study: The samples span acute and convalescent COVID-19 from the United States, Italy and Spain. T cells, B-cell-depleted T cells, or PBMCs supplied cDNA or gDNA.

This CDR3 has 17 residues. V was clipped by 3 bases and J by 4 bases; unmatched bases: 10. Germline V CDR1 and CDR2: SGHNT, YYREEE (reference sequence). Original methodology: Using reference gene primer amplification, nucleated cell counts were estimated. Produced via immunoSEQ multiplex PCR; TCRdb's table is partial and in-frame only. From that table come the V and J calls and clone size; the DNA was used to work out D and trimming. The sample includes over 250,000 clones, more than 75% of them seen just once. The clonotype comes from a woman aged 45-65 years with acute or convalescent COVID-19. The rearrangement joins TRBV5-4 to TRBJ2-2; 9 bases map to TRBD2. Sequencing used peripheral blood. CDR3 in amino acids: CASSSHGREGPTGELFF. DNA of the CDR3: TGTGCCAGCAGCTCCCATGGGCGGGAGGGCCCCACCGGGGAGCTGTTTTTT.